The 6 T cell receptor beta chains below all came from one sample that was sequenced in a study of T cells in Graves' hyperthyroidism and ophthalmopathy. What was amplified from RNA transcripts were TCR beta CDR3 regions. The TCR CDR3 first-round RT-PCR relied on the HTBI primer set. A single record per CDR3 protein comes from TCRdb applying MiXCR to the multiplex PCR reads. The sample records more than 550,000 distinct CDR3 sequences, roughly a sixth being singletons. Sequencing was performed on blood. Every receptor here comes from a woman aged 50 to 60 with Graves' hyperthyroidism that later progressed to Graves' ophthalmopathy.

In this sample, this clonotype turned up a few times. The CDR3 loop is CASSPLDRVNEKLFF. The CDR3 region has the DNA TGCGCCAGCAGTCCTCTCGACAGGGTTAATGAAAAACTGTTTTTT. The gene calls are TRBV5-1 and TRBJ1-4, with 7 bases that match TRBD1. With V trimmed by 5 bases and J by 4 bases, 8 bases remained unmatched. Germline V lookup: CDR1 SGHRS, CDR2 YFSETQ. The CDR3 length is 15 residues.

V usage is TRBV29-1 and J usage is TRBJ1-1, with D perhaps TRBD1 (6 bases). CDR3 length equals 13 residues. Germline V gives CDR1 SQVTM, CDR2 ANQGSEA. Trimming cost V 2 bases and J 5 bases, with 12 bases left between them. The CDR3, as DNA: TGCAGCGTTGAAATACAGGGATCAACTGAAGCTTTCTTT. It yields the protein CSVEIQGSTEAFF.

There are a few counts of this clonotype. The genes are TRBV25-1 and TRBJ1-2; D is unresolved. Trimming left V 1 base short and J 7 bases short, with 10 bases between. The CDR3 has 13 residues. Looked up from germline, CDR1 is MGHDK and CDR2 is SYGVNS. The CDR3 sequence is CASSELEPVGYTF. For the CDR3, the DNA is TGTGCCAGCAGTGAATTGGAACCTGTTGGCTACACCTTC.

The V call is TRBV6-2 or TRBV6-3, the J call TRBJ2-7; TRBD1 agrees at 9 bases. V shed 7 bases, J shed 3 bases, and the junction held 7 bases outside the gene matches. The CDR3 spans 14 residues. The germline V gene encodes CDR1 MNHEY and CDR2 SVGEGT. The CDR3 DNA is TGTGCCAGCACTTCGCGGGACAGGGTCTACGAGCAGTACTTC. Translation gives CASTSRDRVYEQYF.

This clonotype was picked up a small number of times. The chain uses TRBV9 and TRBJ2-1, with 8 bases matching TRBD1. The CDR3 totals 14 residues. CDR1 SGDLS and CDR2 YYNGEE come from the germline V gene. The J segment lost 16 bases and the V segment lost 4 bases, leaving 16 bases of the junction unmatched. The CDR3 sequence: CASSQIQTGESQFF. DNA for the CDR3: TGTGCCAGCAGCCAAATCCAGACAGGGGAATCGCAATTCTTC.

This clonotype was observed at least ten times. The chain recombines TRBV2 with TRBJ2-2; 8 positions match TRBD2. Germline assignment: CDR1 SNHLY and CDR2 FYNNEI. The ends lost 3 bases at V and 7 bases at J; junction bases unmatched: 7. The CDR3 runs to 15 residues. The CDR3 here is CASSEVGREGGELFF. Written as DNA, the CDR3 is TGTGCCAGCAGTGAGGTCGGACGGGAGGGCGGGGAGCTGTTTTTT.